Listed below are T cell receptor beta chains from one sample, sequenced in a study of cytomegalovirus exposure and HLA in healthy donors. Generated by immunoSEQ multiplex PCR, the TCRdb table keeps only in-frame clones and is missing some. Among more than 150,000 clones, 87% were seen once, and the ten largest hold over 0.2%. The sample taken for sequencing was PBMCs. The receptors were gathered from a girl less than two years old in good health and CMV-seronegative. Each CDR3 is given with its conserved first and last residue. The D gene is left open where the match is weak. Clone size, where shown, is once, few, many, or a class for clones that have expanded.

cdr3_nt cdr3_aa j_call d_call clone_size cdr3_length v_call
TGTGCCAGCAGCCAAACGAGGTCAGCAAGGGAGCAGTACTTC CASSQTRSAREQYF TRBJ2-7 . . 14 TRBV11-3
TGTGCCAGCAGCTACTCCTGGGGGACAGCAAATGAAAAACTGTTTTTT CASSYSWGTANEKLFF TRBJ1-4 TRBD1 . 16 TRBV11-2
TGCAGCGTTGTGGGACTAGCCACAGATACGCAGTATTTT CSVVGLATDTQYF TRBJ2-3 TRBD2 . 13 TRBV29-1
TGCGCCAGCTCCCACGCGCCTGCGGGGGGGCCAGATACGCAGTATTTT CASSHAPAGGPDTQYF TRBJ2-3 TRBD2 . 16 TRBV5-1
TGCGCCAGCAGCCGGCTGGCGTCAGGGATAGAAGCCTACGAGCAGTACTTC CASSRLASGIEAYEQYF TRBJ2-7 . . 17 TRBV4-1
TGTGCCATCAGTGGGACAGCCCCCTACGAGCAGTACTTC CAISGTAPYEQYF TRBJ2-7 . few 13 TRBV10-3
TGTGCCAGCTCGCGGACTAGCGGGACTGCAATATCCTACGAGCAGTACTTC CASSRTSGTAISYEQYF TRBJ2-7 TRBD2 . 17 TRBV18
TGCAGCGCCGGGGGACGGTCATATGGCTACACCTTC CSAGGRSYGYTF TRBJ1-2 . . 12 TRBV29-1
TGTGCCAGCAAAACGGGGGGCGCGAATAACTATGGCTACACCTTC CASKTGGANNYGYTF TRBJ1-2 . . 15 TRBV6-5
TGTGCCAGCAGACTGCCGGGACAGGGGGTTGGCGGGGAGCTGTTTTTT CASRLPGQGVGGELFF TRBJ2-2 TRBD1 . 16 TRBV25-1
TGTGCCAGCAGTGATCAGGGACAGGGTGAAGCTTTCTTT CASSDQGQGEAFF TRBJ1-1 TRBD1 . 13 TRBV27
TGTGCCACAACCCCGGACGGGGGCTATGGCTACACCTTC CATTPDGGYGYTF TRBJ1-2 . once 13 TRBV19
TGCAGCGTTGAAGATCAGGGACGGGGGACTTCGTCACACACCTTC CSVEDQGRGTSSHTF TRBJ1-2 . . 15 TRBV29-1